The 10 T cell receptor beta chains given below trace back to one sample, sequenced in a study of cytomegalovirus exposure and HLA in healthy donors. The PCR employed 60 Vbeta primers together with 13 Jbeta primers. Libraries were prepared by immunoSEQ multiplex PCR; TCRdb keeps only in-frame clonotypes and omits some of them. The sample lists about 130,000 clones, 65% to 85% occurring once. The source material was PBMCs. The receptors shown here come from a woman aged 40-49 years in good health and CMV-seronegative.

This clone was observed a single time. The chain couples TRBV2 to TRBJ1-1; unclear D gene. The CDR3 is 13 residues long. The V end was cut by 7 bases, the J end by 0 bases, with 9 bases between. CDR1 and CDR2 (germline): SNHLY, FYNNEI. CDR3 nucleotide sequence: TGTGCCAGCAAGAAACAAGTGAACACTGAAGCTTTCTTT. It yields the protein CASKKQVNTEAFF.

The chain combines TRBV10-1 with TRBJ2-2; 7 bases are a match to TRBD1. The CDR3 contains 14 residues. Germline CDR1 reads WNHNN; CDR2 reads SYGVQD (reference sequence). The J segment lost 1 base and the V segment lost 7 bases, leaving 3 bases of the junction unmatched. As DNA, the CDR3 is TGCGCCAGCACGGGACAGTTGAACACCGGGGAGCTGTTTTTT. It yields the protein CASTGQLNTGELFF.

V usage is TRBV28 and J usage is TRBJ2-7; 12 bases are a match to TRBD2. The J call may not be correct, given that the DNA end is closer to TRBJ2-5. CDR3 length equals 16 residues. From germline, CDR1 is MDHEN and CDR2 SYDVKM. The CDR3 nucleotides are TGTGCCAGCAGCACGCAGACTAGCGGGGGCCCAGAGACCCAGTACTTC. Translating gives CASSTQTSGGPETQYF.

The chain employs TRBV19 and TRBJ1-5, with TRBD1 matching over 7 bases. The CDR3 sequence is 16 residues long. Trimming at V came to 6 bases and at J to 0 bases, leaving 8 bases not matched to a gene. The germline CDR1 and CDR2 sequences are LNHDA and SQIVND (reference sequence). The CDR3 loop is CASRDQTGSSNQPQHF. DNA for the CDR3: TGTGCCAGTAGAGACCAGACAGGGTCTAGCAATCAGCCCCAGCATTTT. Using reference TRBV19 and TRBJ1-5 for the parts outside the CDR3, the full variable domain is DGGITQSPKYLFRKEGQNVTLSCEQNLNHDAMYWYRQDPGQGLRLIYYSQIVNDFQKGDIAEGYSVSREKKESFPLTVTSAQKNPTAFYLCASRDQTGSSNQPQHFGDGTRLSIL.

The chain uses TRBV2 and TRBJ2-6; unclear D gene. The CDR3 covers 17 residues. V was pared by 7 bases and J by 0 bases, with 16 bases between. CDR1 is SNHLY, CDR2 FYNNEI, per germline. The CDR3 protein is CASIIRQVSSGANVLTF. The CDR3 nucleotides are TGTGCCAGCATCATACGGCAGGTTAGCTCTGGGGCCAACGTCCTGACTTTC.

The chain has TRBV13 and TRBJ1-1, with D hard to call. The CDR3 has 17 residues. Trimming pared 1 base from V and 3 bases from J, leaving 18 bases between. CDR1 is PRHDT and CDR2 is FYEKMQ in the germline V gene (reference sequence). The CDR3 DNA reads as TGTGCCAGCAGCTTAGACCCCTTAGAGGGTGGGGACACTGAAGCTTTCTTT. This gives the protein CASSLDPLEGGDTEAFF. Drawing the rest from reference TRBV13 and TRBJ1-1, the complete variable domain is AAGVIQSPRHLIKEKRETATLKCYPIPRHDTVYWYQQGPGQDPQFLISFYEKMQSDKGSIPDRFSAQQFSDYHSELNMSSLELGDSALYFCASSLDPLEGGDTEAFFGQGTRLTVV.

This clone has just a few counts. CDR3 sequence reads: CASSEGQSRGGYTF. CDR3 coding DNA: TGTGCCAGCAGTGAGGGACAGTCTCGAGGGGGCTACACCTTC. The V call is TRBV6-1, the J call TRBJ1-2; 7 bases agree with TRBD1. The CDR3 loop spans 14 amino acids. V was clipped by 3 bases and J by 8 bases; unmatched bases: 9. Germline loops: CDR1 MNHNS, CDR2 SASEGT.

The J gene is TRBJ2-5, the V gene TRBV9, with a tentative D call TRBD2 (5 bases). V lost 1 base to trimming and J lost 10 bases, with 20 bases between them. This CDR3 comprises 15 residues. Looked up from germline, CDR1 is SGDLS and CDR2 is YYNGEE. CDR3 protein: CASSVRFSVLRDQYF. The CDR3 DNA is TGTGCCAGCAGCGTACGTTTCAGCGTTCTGAGGGACCAGTACTTC.

The chain combines TRBV28 with TRBJ2-7; 9 bases agree with TRBD2. The CDR3 is made up of 15 amino acids. Germline V gene sequence: CDR1 MDHEN, CDR2 SYDVKM. Trimming removed 7 bases from V and 3 bases from J; junction bases left unmatched: 10. The CDR3 loop reads CASILKAAGGYEQYF. The CDR3 nucleotides are TGTGCCAGCATCCTAAAGGCAGCGGGAGGCTACGAGCAGTACTTC.

The CDR3 nucleotides read TGTGCCAGCAGTTTCAGGGGGCGAACTAATGAAAAACTGTTTTTT. This sequence encodes CASSFRGRTNEKLFF. This rearrangement joins TRBV27 to TRBJ1-4; 8 positions agree with TRBD1. CDR3 length: 15 amino acids. Germline CDR1 reads MNHEY; CDR2 reads SMNVEV (reference sequence). After removal of 3 bases from V and 1 base from J, the junction contained 1 base not matched to a gene.